The rows below give T cell receptor beta chains drawn from one sample of a study of T-cell reconstitution after alpha-beta-depleted transplantation in children. Each CDR3 protein gets one entry after TCRdb re-called the PCR reads with MiXCR. The data contain 330,000 or so distinct CDR3 sequences, around 9.1% of them singletons. The sample here was PBMCs, taken before TCRalphabeta/CD19-depleted stem cell transplant. Receptor source: a boy younger than two with acute myeloid leukemia, due to receive a stem cell transplant. Both conserved end residues are part of each CDR3.

V gene: TRBV29-1; CDR3 protein: CSVGPRGPNYGYTF
V gene: TRBV28; CDR3 protein: CASSSSGTGSYNEQFF
V gene: TRBV6-2/TRBV6-3; CDR3 protein: CASRGLAARYEQYF
V gene: TRBV4-3; CDR3 protein: CASSQDPLILAGDHEQYF
V gene: TRBV28; CDR3 protein: CASSFPRQGGGEKLFF
V gene: TRBV7-8; CDR3 protein: CASSYPRDKPYNEQFF
V gene: TRBV19; CDR3 protein: CASSMGEVGYEQYF
V gene: TRBV29-1; CDR3 protein: CSVSDREANYEQYF
V gene: TRBV2; CDR3 protein: CASSEHSSTDTQYF
V gene: TRBV20-1; CDR3 protein: CSATGPGQTQYF
V gene: TRBV19; CDR3 protein: CASSWRTSSTDTQYF
V gene: TRBV4-3; CDR3 protein: CASSQDGAGGLGNIQYF
V gene: TRBV20-1; CDR3 protein: CSARDSGGWHETQYF
V gene: TRBV9; CDR3 protein: CASSPRENNYEQYF
V gene: TRBV7-9; CDR3 protein: CASSSGGPTGELFF
V gene: TRBV5-5; CDR3 protein: CASSLTGERQPQHF
V gene: TRBV7-6; CDR3 protein: CASSSQRGQSTDTQYF
V gene: TRBV28; CDR3 protein: CASSKDHFTDTQYF
V gene: TRBV9; CDR3 protein: CASSVVSSGGSSYNEQFF
V gene: TRBV4-3; CDR3 protein: CASSQDRTGNTGELFF
V gene: TRBV29-1; CDR3 protein: CSVELAGGPNEQFF
V gene: TRBV5-6; CDR3 protein: CASSTDSYNEQFF
V gene: TRBV29-1; CDR3 protein: CSVVWGALGMNEQFF
V gene: TRBV11-2; CDR3 protein: CASSLDVSYEQYF
V gene: TRBV4-3; CDR3 protein: CASSQGTAESDTQYF
V gene: TRBV12-3/TRBV12-4; CDR3 protein: CASSPGNEQFF
V gene: TRBV12-3/TRBV12-4; CDR3 protein: CASSSGQGGVLQAFF
V gene: TRBV4-2; CDR3 protein: CASSRGLDMTAQYF
V gene: TRBV18; CDR3 protein: CASSLDRGVPYF
V gene: TRBV20-1; CDR3 protein: CSAPDPRGVWETQYF
V gene: TRBV19; CDR3 protein: CASSIIGGTGELFF
V gene: TRBV12-3/TRBV12-4; CDR3 protein: CASSNPADRGGKLFF
V gene: TRBV7-2; CDR3 protein: CASSDPGQGYGYTF
V gene: TRBV28; CDR3 protein: CASSRFAPLAGEADTQYF
V gene: TRBV5-1; CDR3 protein: CASSNDVGKTQYF
V gene: TRBV5-1; CDR3 protein: CASSLQGYDQPQHF
V gene: TRBV7-2; CDR3 protein: CASSPGGGLWGNQPQHF
V gene: TRBV24-1; CDR3 protein: CATSDFRVREETQYF
V gene: TRBV20-1; CDR3 protein: CSAPDRAGGYTF
V gene: TRBV5-6; CDR3 protein: CASSFSGPSRREDYGYTF
V gene: TRBV20-1; CDR3 protein: CSAAADYQETQYF
V gene: TRBV10-3; CDR3 protein: CAISVAIWDRVNSPLHF
V gene: TRBV12-3/TRBV12-4; CDR3 protein: CASSPDEGIQGTAISYEQYF